The clone carrying this T cell receptor beta chain has just a few counts. Its antigen is as yet unknown. TCRdb re-derived calls from the 5' RACE reads in MiXCR, one entry per CDR3 protein. This table has some 700,000 distinct CDR3 sequences, roughly 20% appearing once. The CDR3 consists of 14 residues. Germline CDR1 is SGHNT and CDR2 is YENEEA. Trimming took off 5 bases at V and 8 bases at J, with 17 bases between the two ends. This sample is drawn from a study of CD8 T cells in ankylosing spondylitis. Whole-study findings and limits: As for the disease-linked clones, they showed a CD8+ phenotype and occurred at relatively low frequencies in peripheral blood. Reportedly, significant enrichment of disease-linked clones occurred in matched ankylosing spondylitis synovial fluid. Made up of about eight highly homologous variants, a TCR beta motif appeared characteristic of ankylosing spondylitis blood.

The chain recombines TRBV11-3 with TRBJ2-3, with D perhaps TRBD1 or TRBD2 (6 bases each). Sequenced input: blood, either unsorted or a sorted T cell fraction (not recorded which). The TCR originated in a male donor with ankylosing spondylitis. Here the CDR3 reads CASSGGHGFGTQYF. The CDR3 DNA is TGTGCCAGCAGCGGGGGGCACGGCTTCGGTACGCAGTATTTT.